A selection of T cell receptor beta chains follows, all from one sample in a study of cytomegalovirus exposure and HLA in healthy donors. Some clones are missing from TCRdb's copy, which holds only in-frame ones; the method was immunoSEQ multiplex PCR. Of roughly 120,000 clones listed, about nine tenths are singletons. Sequencing used PBMCs. These TCRs come from a woman aged 18 to 35 in good health and CMV-seronegative. The CDR3 runs from the conserved cysteine through the conserved F or W. A D gene is named only where the DNA matches it firmly. A row's size may be missing; if present it is once, few, many or a size class.

clone size,D gene,J gene,V gene,CDR3 DNA,CDR3 protein
.,.,TRBJ2-7,TRBV6-1,TGTGCCAGCAGCCTCTCAGGGTTGGCCTACGAGCAGTACTTC,CASSLSGLAYEQYF
.,.,TRBJ2-7,TRBV7-2,TGTGCCAGCAGCCTCCTTTACGAGCAGTACTTC,CASSLLYEQYF
.,TRBD2,TRBJ2-2,TRBV5-1,TGCGCCAGCAGCTTGGTAGCGGGGAGTCCCGGGGAGCTGTTTTTT,CASSLVAGSPGELFF
once,TRBD2,TRBJ2-7,TRBV5-1,TGCGCCAGCAGCTTGGCGGCTAGCGGGCCTCCCTACGAGCAGTACTTC,CASSLAASGPPYEQYF
.,.,TRBJ2-1,TRBV4-3,TGCGCCAGCAGCCAACCCTCGGGTGGGGCGAATGAGCAGTTCTTC,CASSQPSGGANEQFF
.,.,TRBJ1-5,TRBV28,TGTGCCAGCAGGCTTGCCTCAGGGTTTAGCAATCAGCCCCAGCATTTT,CASRLASGFSNQPQHF
once,TRBD1,TRBJ1-5,TRBV6-1,TGTGCCAGCAGTGGGGACAGGGGGCTAAATCAGCCCCAGCATTTT,CASSGDRGLNQPQHF
.,.,TRBJ1-2,TRBV28,TGTGCCAGCAGTTTACGGGGTAACTATGGCTACACCTTC,CASSLRGNYGYTF
.,.,TRBJ2-5,TRBV11-2,TGTGCTACCGCACCAAGGCAGGGGACACAAGAGACCCAGTACTTC,CATAPRQGTQETQYF
.,.,TRBJ1-2,TRBV9,TGTGCCAGCAGCACGGTGGGGGGGCTGAACTATGGCTACACCTTC,CASSTVGGLNYGYTF
.,TRBD1,TRBJ1-2,TRBV2,TGTGCCAGCAGTCGGGACAGCTATGGCTACACCTTC,CASSRDSYGYTF
once,TRBD2,TRBJ2-7,TRBV5-1,TGCGCCAGCAGCTTCCTTCCCCGAGCGGGAGGAATCAACGAGCAGTACTTC,CASSFLPRAGGINEQYF
.,TRBD1,TRBJ1-3,TRBV27,TGTGCCAGCAGTAGACAGGGCTCTGGAAACACCATATATTTT,CASSRQGSGNTIYF
.,.,TRBJ1-1,TRBV7-2,TGTGCCAGCAGCTTAAGTCGGGGGTGGAACACTGAAGCTTTCTTT,CASSLSRGWNTEAFF
.,.,TRBJ2-7,TRBV5-1,TGCGCCAGCAGCTTGGTTGGTAGCGGTCATACCTACGAGCAGTACTTC,CASSLVGSGHTYEQYF
.,.,TRBJ2-5,TRBV29-1,TGCAGCGTGCTCCGGGAAGGGGGAGAGACCCAGTACTTC,CSVLREGGETQYF
.,TRBD1,TRBJ1-2,TRBV6-1,TGTGCCACCCAACGACAGGGACTGGACTATGGCTACACCTTC,CATQRQGLDYGYTF
.,.,TRBJ2-6,TRBV4-3,TGCGCCAGCAGCCAAGATCGGGTCACCAGCTCTGGGGCCAACGTCCTGACTTTC,CASSQDRVTSSGANVLTF
.,.,TRBJ1-5,TRBV7-2,TGTGCCAGCAGCCCCCAGGAGGGTCAGCCCCAGCATTTT,CASSPQEGQPQHF
.,.,TRBJ1-2,TRBV11-2,TGTGCCAGCAGCCAGAACAGGGATGGCTACACCTTC,CASSQNRDGYTF
.,TRBD1,TRBJ2-3,TRBV2,TGTGCCAGCAGTGAAGCCCTGACAGGGAGTACAGATACGCAGTATTTT,CASSEALTGSTDTQYF
.,TRBD1,TRBJ2-2,TRBV27,TGTGCCAGCAGCCTCGGACAGGGGAACACCGGGGAGCTGTTTTTT,CASSLGQGNTGELFF
.,.,TRBJ2-7,TRBV5-8,TGTGCCAGCAGCTTGCAGGGCCGGGAGCAGTACTTC,CASSLQGREQYF
.,TRBD2,TRBJ2-2,TRBV27,TGTGCCAGCAAATCGGGACTAGCGGGAGCCGGGGAGCTGTTTTTT,CASKSGLAGAGELFF
few,.,TRBJ2-7,TRBV28,TGTGCCAGCAGTTTCTTTGTTGGAGAGTACGAGCAGTACTTC,CASSFFVGEYEQYF
.,TRBD2,TRBJ2-1,TRBV9,TGTGCCAGCAGCGCGAGCGGGGGGGCCGTCCATGAGCAGTTCTTC,CASSASGGAVHEQFF
.,.,TRBJ1-1,TRBV7-9,TGTGCCAGCAGCTTAGTTAAGGGGGACAACACTGAAGCTTTCTTT,CASSLVKGDNTEAFF
.,.,TRBJ1-2,TRBV28,TGTGCCAGCAGTCCGCCTGGTGGAGGGTGGGACTATGGCTACACCTTC,CASSPPGGGWDYGYTF
.,.,TRBJ2-1,TRBV15,TGTGCCACCAGCAGAGAGGCAGATTACAATGAGCAGTTCTTC,CATSREADYNEQFF
.,.,TRBJ2-1,TRBV5-1,TGCGCCAGCAGCTTAGAGTACAGGCCCGGCAATGAGCAGTTCTTC,CASSLEYRPGNEQFF
.,TRBD1,TRBJ2-7,TRBV9,TGTGCCAGCAGCGTAGCGGTGGGGACAGGGGTGTACGAGCAGTACTTC,CASSVAVGTGVYEQYF
.,TRBD1,TRBJ1-2,TRBV4-1,TGCGCCAGCAGCCCGCGACAGGGGGCTGAAGACTATGGCTACACCTTC,CASSPRQGAEDYGYTF
.,TRBD1,TRBJ2-5,TRBV15,TGTGCCACCAGCAGAGGGAACAGGGGGCAAGAGACCCAGTACTTC,CATSRGNRGQETQYF
.,TRBD2,TRBJ2-7,TRBV18,TGTGCCAGCTCACCACCTTGGGATCCAGCGGGGTATAGTTTCTACGAGCAGTACTTC,CASSPPWDPAGYSFYEQYF
.,TRBD1,TRBJ1-1,TRBV4-1,TGCGCCAGCAGCCAATACGGGACAGGGGTGGGTACTGAAGCTTTCTTT,CASSQYGTGVGTEAFF
.,.,TRBJ1-5,TRBV15,TGTGCCACCAGCAGAGACAGTTTCAATCAGCCCCAGCATTTT,CATSRDSFNQPQHF
.,.,TRBJ2-5,TRBV5-1,TGCGCCAGCAGTGTAGCAGAGACCCAGTACTTC,CASSVAETQYF
.,.,TRBJ2-7,TRBV7-2,TGTGCCAGCAGCTTAGGGACATTAAACGAGCAGTACTTC,CASSLGTLNEQYF
.,TRBD1,TRBJ2-1,TRBV7-3,TGTGCCAGCAGCTTCCCCCCGTTGACCGGGACAGCCTACAATGAGCAGTTCTTC,CASSFPPLTGTAYNEQFF
.,.,TRBJ2-3,TRBV5-1,TGCGCCAGCAGCCGGGAGCCACTACTCACAGATACGCAGTATTTT,CASSREPLLTDTQYF
.,.,TRBJ2-3,TRBV5-1,TGCGCCAGCAGCTTGTCGTCTAGCAGCACAGATACGCAGTATTTT,CASSLSSSSTDTQYF
.,TRBD1,TRBJ1-2,TRBV27,TGTGCCAGCAGTTTTGAGGGACAGGGCCAAAGGCGTGGCTACACCTTC,CASSFEGQGQRRGYTF
.,.,TRBJ1-1,TRBV20-1,TGCAGTGCTAGAGACGGCACTGAAGCTTTCTTT,CSARDGTEAFF
.,.,TRBJ2-1,TRBV7-8,TGTGCCAGCAACCCTCCACCCAGGGGTTTGGGCGGGCTGATTAGCTCCTACAATGAGCAGTTCTTC,CASNPPPRGLGGLISSYNEQFF